These 6 T cell receptor beta chains share one sample of origin, sequenced in a study of vaccination and CD4 T cells after COVID-19. Time point indicated: late sampling 161 to 241 days after vaccination in a few convalescent patients. Each CDR3 protein gets one entry after TCRdb re-called the PCR reads with MiXCR. The table shows 35,000 to 45,000 distinct CDR3 sequences, with 35% to 45% occurring only once. Sequenced here: CD4+ T cells from blood, sampled about 7 months after SARS-CoV-2 vaccination. These receptors were obtained from a human donor who had recovered from COVID-19.

The chain links TRBV12-3 or TRBV12-4 to TRBJ2-1; no clear D. V lost 1 base, J lost 5 bases, and 6 bases lay in between. The CDR3 spans 13 residues. The DNA for the CDR3 is TGTGCCAGCAGTTTAGTACGCAACAATGAGCAGTTCTTC. Translating gives CASSLVRNNEQFF.

The chain recombines TRBV18 with TRBJ2-3; D is ambiguous. CDR3 length equals 13 residues. The germline V gene encodes CDR1 KGHSH and CDR2 LQKENI. V lost 0 bases and J lost 0, with 1 base in between. Here the CDR3 reads CASSPPSTDTQYF. CDR3 nucleotides: TGTGCCAGCTCACCACCAAGCACAGATACGCAGTATTTT.

This clonotype was counted a few times. The chain is built from TRBV7-9 and TRBJ2-3; 8 bases map to TRBD2. J was trimmed by 3 bases and V by 8 bases; bases with no gene match: 10. The CDR3 sequence is 15 residues long. Germline CDR1 SEHNR, CDR2 FQNEAQ (reference sequence). CDR3 in DNA: TGTGCCAGCGCCCCTAGCGGGCGTATTACAGATACGCAGTATTTT. Encoded protein: CASAPSGRITDTQYF.

This clonotype was counted between two and nine times. This rearrangement joins TRBV27 to TRBJ2-7, with D possibly matching TRBD2 (6 bases). The CDR3 totals 13 residues. V lost 1 base to trimming and J lost 7 bases, with 11 bases between them. Germline CDR1 MNHEY, CDR2 SMNVEV (reference sequence). The CDR3 coding sequence is TGTGCCAGCAGTTTATGGGGAGGTCGGGAGCAGTACTTC. Translation gives CASSLWGGREQYF.

This rearrangement joins TRBV27 to TRBJ2-1, with D perhaps TRBD2 (5 bases). The V end lost 5 bases, the J end lost 8 bases, and 16 bases lay between the germline ends. The germline V gene encodes CDR1 MNHEY and CDR2 SMNVEV (reference sequence). This CDR3 has 14 amino acids. CDR3 DNA sequence: TGTGCCAGCAGTGAGCACCGGGGTCTCGATGAGCAGTTCTTC. This codes for CASSEHRGLDEQFF.

There are a few counts of this clonotype. The chain links TRBV20-1 to TRBJ2-3, with TRBD2 identical over 9 bases. Germline CDR1 is DFQATT and CDR2 is SNEGSKA (reference sequence). The junction had 2 bases not matched to a gene; V was cut back by 2 bases and J by 2 bases. CDR3 length equals 14 residues. In DNA, the CDR3 is TGCAGTGCTAGACTAGCGGGAACCACAGATACGCAGTATTTT. It is translated as CSARLAGTTDTQYF.